These T cell receptor beta chains were read from a single sample in a study of blood T cells in healthy people across ages. TCRdb recomputed calls from the 5' RACE reads with MiXCR, one row per CDR3 protein. Of about 830,000 distinct CDR3 sequences listed, 62% are singletons. What was sequenced was blood. These TCRs come from a young man in good health. The CDR3 runs from the conserved cysteine through the conserved F or W. D genes are given only for firm matches. Clone size appears in some rows only: once, few, many, or a class for an expanded clone.

D gene,V gene,clone size,J gene,CDR3 protein,CDR3 DNA
TRBD2,TRBV4-3,NA,TRBJ2-7,CASSQDAASGAYEQYF,TGCGCCAGCAGCCAAGATGCGGCTAGCGGGGCATACGAGCAGTACTTC
TRBD2,TRBV7-9,NA,TRBJ2-4,CASSLIAGASEQYF,TGTGCCAGCAGCTTAATAGCGGGGGCCTCGGAGCAGTATTTC
TRBD1,TRBV13,NA,TRBJ2-5,CASSSSGQGETQYF,TGTGCCAGCAGCTCGTCGGGACAGGGAGAGACCCAGTACTTC
NA,TRBV4-3,NA,TRBJ2-3,CASSYRPDITDTQYF,TGCGCCAGCAGCTACCGTCCGGACATCACAGATACGCAGTATTTT
TRBD2,TRBV11-1,few,TRBJ2-1,CASSLERGSQFF,TGTGCCAGCAGCTTGGAGCGGGGTTCCCAGTTCTTC
NA,TRBV9,few,TRBJ2-1,CASSVVGGYNEQFF,TGTGCCAGCAGCGTAGTTGGGGGTTACAATGAGCAGTTCTTC
NA,TRBV10-3,NA,TRBJ2-7,CAISEPRQGGGYEQYF,TGTGCCATCAGTGAGCCACGACAGGGAGGGGGTTACGAGCAGTACTTC
NA,TRBV7-2,NA,TRBJ2-5,CASSGVGLETQYF,TGTGCCAGCAGCGGGGTGGGGCTGGAGACCCAGTACTTC
TRBD2,TRBV4-3,NA,TRBJ2-1,CASSQQLAGGIDEQFF,TGCGCCAGCAGCCAGCAACTAGCGGGGGGGATCGATGAGCAGTTCTTC
TRBD1,TRBV13,few,TRBJ1-5,CASSSSDRGHQPQHF,TGTGCCAGCAGCTCCTCAGACAGGGGACATCAGCCCCAGCATTTT
NA,TRBV7-2,NA,TRBJ2-7,CASSLLGRVHSYEQYF,TGTGCCAGCAGCTTATTGGGACGGGTTCACTCCTACGAGCAGTACTTC
NA,TRBV19,NA,TRBJ2-5,CASSPSREETQYF,TGTGCCAGTAGCCCATCAAGGGAAGAGACCCAGTACTTC
NA,TRBV4-2,NA,TRBJ1-5,CASSQELSNQPQHF,TGTGCCAGCAGCCAAGAGCTTAGCAATCAGCCCCAGCATTTT
TRBD2,TRBV3-1,NA,TRBJ2-5,CASSHWAGEGETQYF,TGTGCCAGCAGCCACTGGGCGGGGGAAGGGGAGACCCAGTACTTC
NA,TRBV29-1,NA,TRBJ2-5,CSVEVALRETQYF,TGCAGCGTTGAAGTCGCCTTGAGGGAGACCCAGTACTTC
TRBD1,TRBV7-2,NA,TRBJ2-6,CASSFSTGAGANVLTF,TGTGCCAGCAGCTTTAGCACAGGGGCTGGGGCCAACGTCCTGACTTTC
NA,TRBV3-1,NA,TRBJ2-1,CASSLKVNLHNEQFF,TGTGCCAGCAGCCTAAAGGTTAACCTACACAATGAGCAGTTCTTC
NA,TRBV4-1,NA,TRBJ2-1,CASSQGAGQRYEQFF,TGCGCCAGCAGCCAAGGGGCGGGGCAGCGCTATGAGCAGTTCTTC
NA,TRBV28,NA,TRBJ2-3,CASRDSGGAGTQYF,TGTGCCAGCAGGGACTCAGGGGGGGCAGGTACGCAGTATTTT
NA,TRBV6-5,NA,TRBJ2-3,CASSYNAGTDTQYF,TGTGCCAGCAGTTACAATGCAGGCACAGATACGCAGTATTTT
NA,TRBV6-6,NA,TRBJ1-5,CASSTSQYSNQPQHF,NA
NA,TRBV15,few,TRBJ1-5,CATSRDYGTTQPQHF,TGTGCCACCAGCAGAGATTACGGGACAACTCAGCCCCAGCATTTT
TRBD1,TRBV28,NA,TRBJ2-7,CASSTPGQGAQREQYF,TGTGCCAGCAGTACTCCGGGACAGGGGGCCCAGAGGGAGCAGTACTTC
TRBD1,TRBV5-1,NA,TRBJ1-2,CASSLGGQGYNYGYTF,TGCGCCAGCAGCTTGGGCGGACAGGGATATAACTATGGCTACACCTTC
NA,TRBV11-1,NA,TRBJ2-3,CASSLLGGHSTDTQYF,TGTGCCAGCAGCTTATTGGGGGGTCATAGCACAGATACGCAGTATTTT